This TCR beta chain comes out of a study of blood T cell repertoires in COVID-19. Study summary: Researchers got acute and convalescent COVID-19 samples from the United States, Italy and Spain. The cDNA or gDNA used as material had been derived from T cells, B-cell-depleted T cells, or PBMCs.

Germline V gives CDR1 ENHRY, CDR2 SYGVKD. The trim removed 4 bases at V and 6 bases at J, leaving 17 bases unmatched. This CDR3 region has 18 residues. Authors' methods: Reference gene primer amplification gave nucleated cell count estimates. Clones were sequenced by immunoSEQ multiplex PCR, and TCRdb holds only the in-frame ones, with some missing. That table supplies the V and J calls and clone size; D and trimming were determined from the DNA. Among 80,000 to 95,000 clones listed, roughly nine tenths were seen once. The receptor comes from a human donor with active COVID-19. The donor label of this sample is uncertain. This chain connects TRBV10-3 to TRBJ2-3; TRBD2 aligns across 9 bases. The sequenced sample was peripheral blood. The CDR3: CAISGMAEAGGLGDTQYF. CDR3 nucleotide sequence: TGTGCCATCAGTGGGATGGCGGAGGCGGGGGGGCTCGGTGATACGCAGTATTTT.